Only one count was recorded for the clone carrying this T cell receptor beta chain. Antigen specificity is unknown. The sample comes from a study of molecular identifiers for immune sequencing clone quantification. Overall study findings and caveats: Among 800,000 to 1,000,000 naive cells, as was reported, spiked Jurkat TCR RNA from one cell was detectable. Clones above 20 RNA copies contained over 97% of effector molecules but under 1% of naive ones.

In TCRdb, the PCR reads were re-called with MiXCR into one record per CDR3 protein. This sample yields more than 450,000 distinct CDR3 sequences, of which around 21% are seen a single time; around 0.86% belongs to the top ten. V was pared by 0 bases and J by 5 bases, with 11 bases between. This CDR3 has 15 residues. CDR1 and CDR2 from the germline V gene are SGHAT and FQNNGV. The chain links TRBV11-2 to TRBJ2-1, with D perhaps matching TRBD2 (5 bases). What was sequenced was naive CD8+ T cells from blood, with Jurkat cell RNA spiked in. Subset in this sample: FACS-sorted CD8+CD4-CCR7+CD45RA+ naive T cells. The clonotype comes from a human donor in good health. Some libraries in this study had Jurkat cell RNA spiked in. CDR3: CASSLDPSRNNEQFF. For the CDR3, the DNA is TGTGCCAGCAGCTTAGATCCTAGCAGGAACAATGAGCAGTTCTTC.